Below, 16 T cell receptor beta chains from the same sample are listed, as sequenced in a study of patients and donors after allogeneic stem cell transplantation. Using its own MiXCR run on the RT-PCR reads, TCRdb lists one record per CDR3 protein. The data hold about a million distinct CDR3 sequences, with more than 15% observed a single time. The source material was blood, either unsorted or a sorted T cell fraction (not recorded which). The receptors come from a human donor who was either an allogeneic HSCT recipient or a stem cell or donor lymphocyte infusion donor (not recorded which). It is not recorded whose cells these are; they may come from a transplant donor.

The V gene is TRBV7-9, the J gene TRBJ1-1; D is ambiguous. Trimming pared 3 bases from V and 4 bases from J, leaving 6 bases between. CDR3 size: 12 residues. Germline assignment: CDR1 SEHNR and CDR2 FQNEAQ (reference sequence). CDR3 region: CASSFWVTEAFF. The CDR3 region has the DNA TGTGCCAGCAGCTTTTGGGTCACTGAAGCTTTCTTT. Full variable domain (remainder filled in from reference TRBV7-9 and TRBJ1-1): DTGVSQNPRHKITKRGQNVTFRCDPISEHNRLYWYRQTLGQGPEFLTYFQNEAQLEKSRLLSDRFSAERPKGSFSTLEIQRTEQGDSAMYLCASSFWVTEAFFGQGTRLTVV.

J is TRBJ2-5 and V is TRBV5-1, with D possibly matching TRBD1 (6 bases). Germline V CDR1 and CDR2: SGHRS, YFSETQ. The CDR3 runs 13 residues. V gave up 4 bases and J gave up 3 bases, with 10 bases separating them. CDR3 nucleotides: TGCGCCAGCAGCCCGGACAGTAAAGAGACCCAGTACTTC. Its protein product is CASSPDSKETQYF.

The CDR3 sequence: CASRQAHTQYF. CDR3 sequence (DNA): TGTGCCAGCAGACAGGCGCATACGCAGTATTTT. This rearrangement joins TRBV14 to TRBJ2-3; perhaps TRBD1 as D (5 bases). CDR1 is SGHDN, CDR2 FVKESK, per germline. The CDR3 has 11 residues. Deletions cut 6 bases from V and 7 bases from J, with 8 bases between.

This clonotype was recorded many times. One end of the junction fails to match germline, which may point to a read error. This chain links TRBV5-1 with TRBJ2-3; no reliable D call. The CDR3 runs 12 residues. Germline CDR1 is SGHRS and CDR2 is YFSETQ. The CDR3 protein is CASSLGADTQYF. Written as DNA, the CDR3 is TGTGCCAGCAGCTTAGGAGCAGATACGCAGTATTTT.

This clonotype was picked up a small number of times. This chain links TRBV20-1 with TRBJ1-2, with no clear D. Trimming stripped 1 base from V and 7 bases from J, with 13 bases between. The CDR3 is 13 amino acids. Germline lookup yields CDR1 DFQATT and CDR2 SNEGSKA (reference sequence). The CDR3 sequence is CSARATGISGYTF. DNA for the CDR3: TGCAGTGCTAGAGCGACGGGGATTAGTGGCTACACCTTC.

The chain uses TRBV7-9 and TRBJ2-7; the D gene is possibly TRBD2 (5 bases). CDR1 and CDR2 (germline): SEHNR, FQNEAQ (reference sequence). The CDR3 is 13 amino acids. V gave up 3 bases and J gave up 3 bases, with 9 bases separating them. The CDR3 spells CASSFREYYEQYF. In nucleotides, the CDR3 is TGTGCCAGCAGCTTCCGGGAATACTACGAGCAGTACTTC. The full variable domain, in which reference TRBV7-9 and TRBJ2-7 provide the parts outside the CDR3, is DTGVSQNPRHKITKRGQNVTFRCDPISEHNRLYWYRQTLGQGPEFLTYFQNEAQLEKSRLLSDRFSAERPKGSFSTLEIQRTEQGDSAMYLCASSFREYYEQYFGPGTRLTVT.

V is TRBV6-5 and J is TRBJ1-5, with D unclear. Germline CDR1 and CDR2: MNHEY and SVGAGI. The V end lost 0 bases, the J end lost 5 bases, and 8 bases lay between the germline ends. The CDR3 covers 14 residues. The CDR3 spells CASSYSTKDQPQHF. The CDR3 DNA follows: TGTGCCAGCAGTTACTCGACGAAGGATCAGCCCCAGCATTTT.

This clonotype was counted between two and nine times. This chain uses TRBV12-3 or TRBV12-4 with TRBJ1-1; 7 nucleotides line up with TRBD1. Losses at the gene ends were 5 bases for V and 11 bases for J; bases not matched to a gene: 8. The CDR3 is 12 residues long. The chain's CDR3 is CASSTLQGWAFF. The CDR3 bases are TGTGCCAGCAGTACCTTACAGGGGTGGGCTTTCTTT.

V gene TRBV25-1 combines with J gene TRBJ1-1, with 9 bases fitting TRBD1. J was trimmed by 4 bases and V by 1 base; bases with no gene match: 7. Germline values: CDR1 MGHDK, CDR2 SYGVNS. The CDR3 sequence is 16 residues long. The CDR3 nucleotides are TGTGCCAGCAGTGAATTGGGGACAGGGATGGCCACTGAAGCTTTCTTT. It is translated as CASSELGTGMATEAFF.

This clonotype has just a few counts. The V and J genes are TRBV20-1 and TRBJ1-3; TRBD1 aligns across 7 bases. Germline assignment: CDR1 DFQATT and CDR2 SNEGSKA (reference sequence). V lost 5 bases and J lost 2; bases outside the gene matches: 6. The length of the CDR3 is 14 residues. The CDR3 sequence is CSAPDRVAGNTIYF. The CDR3 region has the DNA TGCAGTGCTCCAGACAGGGTAGCTGGAAACACCATATATTTT.

The V call is TRBV29-1, the J call TRBJ2-7; 7 positions match TRBD1. The CDR3 runs 12 residues. Unmatched junction bases numbered 10, after V lost 7 bases and J lost 7 bases. The V gene's germline CDR1 is SQVTM and CDR2 ANQGSEA. As DNA, the CDR3 is TGCAGCGCTAATTCAGGGGGTTGGGAGCAGTACTTC. Its translation is CSANSGGWEQYF.

The J gene is TRBJ1-2, the V gene TRBV7-2; a possible D gene is TRBD1 (5 bases). This CDR3 has 16 amino acids. With 5 bases removed from V and 7 bases from J, the gap between germline ends came to 23 bases. Germline lookup yields CDR1 SGHTA and CDR2 FQGNSA. In DNA, the CDR3 is TGTGCCAGCAGCCTAAGCCCCTGGGGCAGTGAAGGTGGCTACACCTTC. Translating it yields CASSLSPWGSEGGYTF.

In nucleotides, the CDR3 is TGTGCCAGTAGTTTAGCGGGGATCTCCTACAATGAGCAGTTCTTC. As protein: CASSLAGISYNEQFF. The V and J genes are TRBV19 and TRBJ2-1, with 8 nucleotides matching TRBD2. Germline CDR1 reads LNHDA; CDR2 reads SQIVND (reference sequence). J was trimmed by 0 bases and V by 5 bases; bases with no gene match: 3. The CDR3 consists of 15 residues.

The rearrangement joins TRBV2 to TRBJ2-1, with TRBD2 matching over 15 bases. J lost 1 base, V lost 7 bases, and 5 bases had no gene match. The CDR3 is 17 residues long. Germline CDR1 reads SNHLY; CDR2 reads FYNNEI. CDR3 residues: CASKGLAGGPSYNEQFF. The CDR3 nucleotides are TGTGCCAGCAAAGGACTAGCGGGAGGGCCTTCCTACAATGAGCAGTTCTTC.

This clonotype came up a few times. The CDR3 bases are TGTGCCAGCAGCCCAAGACGGGCGACAGATACGCAGTATTTT. Its translation is CASSPRRATDTQYF. The chain uses TRBV7-2 and TRBJ2-3; no clear D gene. There are 14 residues in the CDR3. Per germline, CDR1 SGHTA and CDR2 FQGNSA. The V end was cut by 5 bases, the J end by 3 bases, with 12 bases between.

The chain combines TRBV6-5 with TRBJ2-7; D ambiguous. The CDR3 has 14 residues. The V gene lost 0 bases and the J gene lost 3 bases, with 9 bases spanning the gap. Looked up from germline, CDR1 is MNHEY and CDR2 is SVGAGI. DNA of the CDR3: TGTGCCAGCAGTTACTCGTTCCTAGGCTACGAGCAGTACTTC. This encodes CASSYSFLGYEQYF.